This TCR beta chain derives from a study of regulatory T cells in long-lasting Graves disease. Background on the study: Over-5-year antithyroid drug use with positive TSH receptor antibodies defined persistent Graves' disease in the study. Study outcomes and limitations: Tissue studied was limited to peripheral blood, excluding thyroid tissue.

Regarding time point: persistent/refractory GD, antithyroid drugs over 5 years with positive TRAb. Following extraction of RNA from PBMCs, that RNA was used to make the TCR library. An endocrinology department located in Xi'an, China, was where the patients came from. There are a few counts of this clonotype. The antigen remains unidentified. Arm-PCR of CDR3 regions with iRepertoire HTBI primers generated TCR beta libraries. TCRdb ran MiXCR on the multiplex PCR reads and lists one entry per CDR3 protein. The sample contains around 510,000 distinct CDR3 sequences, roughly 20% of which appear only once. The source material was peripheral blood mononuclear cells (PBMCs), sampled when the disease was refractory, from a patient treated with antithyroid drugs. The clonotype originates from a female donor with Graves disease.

For the CDR3, the DNA is TGTGCCAGCAGCTGGACTAACACCGGGGAGCTGTTTTTT. Residues: CASSWTNTGELFF. The rearrangement uses TRBV27 and TRBJ2-2, with D possibly TRBD2 on 5 matching bases. The CDR3 is made up of 13 amino acids. From germline, CDR1 is MNHEY and CDR2 SMNVEV (reference sequence). V lost 6 bases and J lost 2, with 7 bases in between.